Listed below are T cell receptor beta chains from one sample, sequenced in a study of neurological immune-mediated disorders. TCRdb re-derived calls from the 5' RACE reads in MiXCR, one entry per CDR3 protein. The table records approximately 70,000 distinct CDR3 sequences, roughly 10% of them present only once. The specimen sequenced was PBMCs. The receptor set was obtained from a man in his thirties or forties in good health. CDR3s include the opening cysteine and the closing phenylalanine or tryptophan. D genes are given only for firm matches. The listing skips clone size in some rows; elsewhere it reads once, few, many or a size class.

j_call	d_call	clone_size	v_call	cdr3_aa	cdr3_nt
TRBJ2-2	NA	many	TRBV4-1	CASRLWGFGELFF	TGCGCCAGCAGGCTATGGGGCTTCGGGGAGCTGTTTTTT
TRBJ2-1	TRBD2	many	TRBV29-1	CSVEGTSGRNNEQFF	TGCAGCGTTGAAGGTACTAGCGGGAGAAACAATGAGCAGTTCTTC
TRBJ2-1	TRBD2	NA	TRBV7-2	CASSTLAGVYNEQFF	TGTGCCAGCAGCACCCTAGCGGGAGTCTACAATGAGCAGTTCTTC
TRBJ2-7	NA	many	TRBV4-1	CASSQEPSAGYYEQYF	TGCGCCAGCAGCCAAGAACCATCGGCGGGATACTACGAGCAGTACTTC
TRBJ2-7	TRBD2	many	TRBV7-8	CASSTYGLAGGNEQYF	TGTGCCAGCAGCACCTACGGACTAGCGGGGGGGAACGAGCAGTACTTC
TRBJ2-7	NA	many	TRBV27	CASHGSSYEQYF	TGTGCCAGCCACGGAAGCTCCTACGAGCAGTACTTC
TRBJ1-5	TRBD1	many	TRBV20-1	CSAYRGFGNQPQHF	TGCAGTGCTTACAGGGGTTTCGGCAATCAGCCCCAGCATTTT
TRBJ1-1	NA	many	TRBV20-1	CSARDGTVMNTEAFF	TGCAGTGCTAGAGATGGAACGGTAATGAACACTGAAGCTTTCTTT
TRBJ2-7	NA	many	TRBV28	CASSLGGDIYEQYF	TGTGCCAGCAGTCTGGGGGGTGACATCTACGAGCAGTACTTC
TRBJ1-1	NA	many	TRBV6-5	CASCSPAEAFF	TGTGCCAGCTGCTCACCGGCTGAAGCTTTCTTT
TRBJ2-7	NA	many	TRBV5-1	CASSLLDDSYEQYF	TGCGCCAGCAGCTTGCTAGATGACTCCTACGAGCAGTACTTC
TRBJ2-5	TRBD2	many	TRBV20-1	CSATRPSGNHQETQYF	TGCAGTGCGACCAGACCTAGCGGAAACCACCAAGAGACCCAGTACTTC
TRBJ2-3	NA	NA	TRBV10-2	CASSEGRSTDTQYF	TGCGCCAGCAGTGAGGGAAGGTCCACAGATACGCAGTATTTT
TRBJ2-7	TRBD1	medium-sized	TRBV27	CASSFGTGGYEQYF	TGTGCCAGCAGTTTTGGGACAGGGGGCTACGAGCAGTACTTC
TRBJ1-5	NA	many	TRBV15	CATGWSDSNQPQHF	TGTGCCACCGGTTGGTCGGATAGCAATCAGCCCCAGCATTTT
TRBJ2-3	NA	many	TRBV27	CASSIGADTQYF	TGTGCCAGCAGTATAGGGGCAGATACGCAGTATTTT
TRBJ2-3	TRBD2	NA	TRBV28	CASIGGRAGDTQYF	TGTGCCAGCATCGGGGGGAGGGCCGGAGATACGCAGTATTTT
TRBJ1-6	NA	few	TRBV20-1	CSASRDDGDSPLHF	TGCAGTGCTAGCCGCGACGATGGGGATTCACCCCTCCACTTT
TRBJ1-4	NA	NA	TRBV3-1	CASSQGQSELFF	TGTGCCAGCAGCCAGGGGCAGAGTGAACTGTTTTTT
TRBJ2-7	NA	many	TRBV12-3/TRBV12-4	CASSPSGYEQYF	TGTGCCAGCAGCCCCTCGGGTTACGAGCAGTACTTC
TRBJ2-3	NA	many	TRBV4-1	CASSHGTEDTQYF	TGCGCCAGCAGCCACGGGACGGAAGATACGCAGTATTTT
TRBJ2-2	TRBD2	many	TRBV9	CASSVAAGGPAGELFF	TGTGCCAGCAGCGTAGCGGCGGGAGGGCCCGCCGGGGAGCTGTTTTTT
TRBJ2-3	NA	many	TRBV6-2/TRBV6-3	CASRPLADTQYF	TGTGCCAGCAGACCACTTGCGGATACGCAGTATTTT
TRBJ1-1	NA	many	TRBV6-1	CASSDPRDTEAFF	TGTGCCAGCAGTGATCCCCGGGACACTGAAGCTTTCTTT
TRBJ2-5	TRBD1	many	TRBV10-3	CAISRQGSSETQYF	TGTGCCATCAGTCGACAGGGCTCCTCAGAGACCCAGTACTTC
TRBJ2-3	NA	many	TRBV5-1	CASSSPRQSDTQYF	TGCGCCAGCAGCTCCCCACGACAGTCAGATACGCAGTATTTT
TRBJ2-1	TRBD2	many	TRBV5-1	CASSLVLAGAEEQFF	TGCGCCAGCAGCTTGGTTCTAGCGGGAGCAGAGGAGCAGTTCTTC
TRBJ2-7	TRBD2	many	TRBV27	CASSRTSGTYEQYF	TGTGCCAGCAGCCGGACTAGCGGAACCTACGAGCAGTACTTC
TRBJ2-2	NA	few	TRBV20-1	CSANKFSRDIGELFF	TGCAGTGCTAACAAATTCTCGAGGGACATCGGGGAGCTGTTTTTT